One sample yielded the 20 T cell receptor beta chains listed below, sequenced in a study of technical replicates of blood from a few donors (dated by TCRdb to the late 2010s). The library was built by means of the immunoSEQ multiplex PCR assay. The clones in this table, taken by TCRdb from immuneACCESS, are in-frame only. Not every clone is retained; where verified, under half of the shortfall comes from an unresolved V gene, and the cause of the rest is unknown. This sample comprises about 49,000 clones, more than 85% of them detected only once. Around 3.6% of the sample is in the top ten clones. The material sequenced was PBMCs. These receptors all come from a human donor in good health. Some clones in this sample may be carry-over from other donors' samples.

This CDR3 is CASSPQARDRAGGSSYEQYF. The DNA for the CDR3 is TGTGCCAGCAGCCCTCAGGCCCGGGACAGGGCAGGGGGGAGCTCCTACGAGCAGTACTTC. The rearrangement joins TRBV7-3 to TRBJ2-7, with TRBD1 matching 9 bases. The length of the CDR3 is 20 residues. Unmatched junction bases numbered 20, after V lost 5 bases and J lost 0 bases. Germline CDR1 is SGHTA and CDR2 is FQGTGA.

The chain combines TRBV4-1 with TRBJ2-1; 9 bases agree with TRBD2. The trim removed 0 bases at V and 4 bases at J, leaving 4 bases unmatched. The CDR3 extends over 16 amino acids. In germline, CDR1 is MGHRA, CDR2 YSYEKL. The CDR3 region is CASSQDPSGTYNEQFF. CDR3 sequence (DNA): TGCGCCAGCAGCCAAGATCCTAGCGGGACATACAATGAGCAGTTCTTC.

The rearrangement uses TRBV5-8 and TRBJ2-3, with D tentatively TRBD2 (6 bases). Per germline, CDR1 SGHTS and CDR2 YDEGEE. Trimming removed 3 bases from V and 5 bases from J, with 19 bases in between. This CDR3 has 16 amino acids. For the CDR3, the DNA is TGTGCCAGCAGCTGGGGGTTGGAGGGGAGGAGAGATACGCAGTATTTT. Its translation is CASSWGLEGRRDTQYF. Full variable domain (missing parts from reference TRBV5-8 and TRBJ2-3): EAGVTQSPTHLIKTRGQQATLRCSPISGHTSVYWYQQALGLGLQFLLWYDEGEERNRGNFPPRFSGRQFPNYSSELNVNALELEDSALYLCASSWGLEGRRDTQYFGPGTRLTVL.

The chain has TRBV19 and TRBJ2-7; D might be TRBD1 (6 bases). Trimming shortened V by 2 bases and J by 3 bases, and 14 bases separated the two germline ends. Germline lookup yields CDR1 LNHDA and CDR2 SQIVND (reference sequence). This CDR3 is 15 amino acids long. In DNA, the CDR3 is TGTGCCAGTAGTATAAGCTCGGGACAAGTCTACGAGCAGTACTTC. It is translated as CASSISSGQVYEQYF.

Here the CDR3 reads CASRRGDYSYNEQFF. As DNA, the CDR3 is TGTGCCAGCAGGAGGGGGGACTACTCCTACAATGAGCAGTTCTTC. V gene TRBV2 combines with J gene TRBJ2-1; D possibly corresponds to TRBD2 (7 bases). Trimming left V 6 bases short and J 0 bases short, with 12 bases between. The CDR3 runs to 15 residues. Per the germline V gene, CDR1 is SNHLY and CDR2 is FYNNEI.

This chain's CDR3 is CASSSQETQYF. The CDR3 DNA follows: TGTGCCAGCAGCTCGCAAGAGACCCAGTACTTC. The chain has TRBV7-2 and TRBJ2-5; D not resolved. V was pared by 4 bases and J by 2 bases, with 2 bases between. Per the germline V gene, CDR1 is SGHTA and CDR2 is FQGNSA. The CDR3 extends over 11 amino acids.

The chain joins TRBV27 to TRBJ1-6; possible D gene TRBD1, 5 bases. The CDR3 loop spans 16 amino acids. Per the germline V gene, CDR1 is MNHEY and CDR2 is SMNVEV (reference sequence). V lost 6 bases and J 10 bases, leaving 22 bases between the germline ends. CDR3 sequence: CASRPLPGGKGSPLHF. The DNA for the CDR3 is TGTGCCAGCAGACCCCTCCCGGGGGGTAAAGGGTCACCCCTCCACTTT.

This clone was seen a single time. V usage is TRBV15 and J usage is TRBJ2-4; D not certain. The CDR3 runs 15 residues. V lost 0 bases to trimming and J lost 1 base, with 7 bases between them. Germline V CDR1 and CDR2: LNHNV, YYDKDF (reference sequence). The CDR3 reads CATSRDPVAKNIQYF. The CDR3 DNA is TGTGCCACCAGCAGAGATCCCGTGGCCAAAAACATTCAGTACTTC.

V usage is TRBV7-8 and J usage is TRBJ2-7; the D gene is possibly TRBD1 (6 bases). The germline V gene has CDR1 SGHVS and CDR2 FQNEAQ. The CDR3 sequence is 14 residues long. V lost 8 bases and J 4 bases, leaving 18 bases between the germline ends. CDR3 DNA sequence: TGTGCCAGCCTCCCCAGGGGTGACAGTTACGAGCAGTACTTC. The encoded protein is CASLPRGDSYEQYF. The entire variable domain, with the rest obtained from reference TRBV7-8 and TRBJ2-7, is as follows: GAGVSQSPRYKVAKRGQDVALRCDPISGHVSLFWYQQALGQGPEFLTYFQNEAQLDKSGLPSDRFFAERPEGSVSTLKIQRTQQEDSAVYLCASLPRGDSYEQYFGPGTRLTVT.

The chain employs TRBV4-2 and TRBJ1-2; D might be TRBD1 (5 bases). The germline V and J ends were trimmed by 6 bases and 3 bases, with 11 bases remaining between them. The length of the CDR3 is 13 residues. Germline loops: CDR1 LGHNA, CDR2 YNFKEQ. For the CDR3, the DNA is TGTGCCAGCAGGCGGGGCAGCGACTATGGCTACACCTTC. Its protein product is CASRRGSDYGYTF.

The CDR3 sequence: CASSDSLAGGGDEQFF. The CDR3 nucleotides are TGTGCCAGCAGCGACTCACTAGCGGGAGGCGGCGATGAGCAGTTCTTC. This sequence joins TRBV7-3 and TRBJ2-1, with 12 bases that match TRBD2. The CDR3 has 16 residues. CDR1 SGHTA and CDR2 FQGTGA come from the germline V gene. The V segment lost 5 bases and the J segment 8 bases; nucleotides outside the gene matches: 10.

This clone was seen a single time. CDR3 sequence: CASSQDRVRGSAEKLFF. The DNA for the CDR3 is TGCGCCAGCAGCCAAGACCGAGTGAGGGGGTCGGCTGAAAAACTGTTTTTT. This sequence joins TRBV4-1 and TRBJ1-4, with D perhaps matching TRBD1 (6 bases). The germline V gene has CDR1 MGHRA and CDR2 YSYEKL. V was cut by 0 bases and J by 7 bases, with 18 bases left in between. CDR3 size: 17 residues.

V and J are TRBV7-2 and TRBJ2-3; D unresolved. Trimming stripped 5 bases from V and 4 bases from J, with 10 bases between. The CDR3 extends over 13 amino acids. The germline gives CDR1 SGHTA, CDR2 FQGNSA. The CDR3 region is CASSPRKSDTQYF. CDR3 coding DNA: TGTGCCAGCAGCCCCAGGAAATCAGATACGCAGTATTTT.

The chain uses TRBV4-2 and TRBJ2-1, with TRBD1 identical over 9 bases. V lost 2 bases to trimming and J lost 9 bases; unmatched junction nucleotides: 5. This CDR3 has 14 residues. Germline-derived CDR1 and CDR2 are LGHNA and YNFKEQ. CDR3 protein: CASSQTTGGGEQFF. For the CDR3, the DNA is TGTGCCAGCAGCCAAACGACAGGGGGAGGTGAGCAGTTCTTC.

V is TRBV7-3 and J is TRBJ2-1, with a weak D call TRBD1 (7 bases). V was trimmed by 4 bases and J by 10 bases, leaving 8 bases between them. CDR1 is SGHTA and CDR2 is FQGTGA in the germline V gene. This CDR3 is 11 amino acids long. CDR3 region: CASSSGGEQFF. Here the CDR3 DNA reads TGTGCCAGCAGCTCAGGGGGGGAGCAGTTCTTC.

This rearrangement joins TRBV30 to TRBJ2-2, with a tentative D call TRBD2 (6 bases). This CDR3 is built from 13 residues. Germline V lookup: CDR1 GTSNPN, CDR2 SVGIG (reference sequence). Trimming took 3 bases from V and 7 from J, leaving 12 bases between them. In DNA, the CDR3 is TGTGCCTGGAGACGGGGGAGTAGCGGGGAGCTGTTTTTT. It is translated as CAWRRGSSGELFF.

The chain carries TRBV5-4 and TRBJ2-3; TRBD1 is a possible D gene (6 bases). V lost 2 bases and J 0 bases, leaving 13 bases between the germline ends. Germline lookup yields CDR1 SGHNT and CDR2 YYREEE (reference sequence). The length of the CDR3 is 16 residues. The CDR3 loop is CASSFTGLISTDTQYF. The CDR3 DNA follows: TGTGCCAGCAGCTTTACAGGGCTTATAAGCACAGATACGCAGTATTTT.

V gene TRBV7-3 combines with J gene TRBJ2-7, with 8 bases lining up with TRBD1. The V gene's germline CDR1 is SGHTA and CDR2 FQGTGA. CDR3 length: 14 residues. V shed 4 bases, J shed 5 bases, and the junction held 7 bases outside the gene matches. The CDR3 DNA reads TGTGCCAGCAGCTCCGGACAGGGTAGCGACGAGCAGTACTTC. This codes for CASSSGQGSDEQYF.

This chain links TRBV7-9 with TRBJ1-4; TRBD1 aligns across 7 bases. Per germline, CDR1 SEHNR and CDR2 FQNEAQ (reference sequence). The CDR3 extends over 16 amino acids. Trimming cost V 5 bases and J 6 bases; bases outside gene matches: 12. For the CDR3, the DNA is TGTGCCAGCAGCCGTAATGCGGGACAGTTGTATGAAAAACTGTTTTTT. Protein sequence: CASSRNAGQLYEKLFF.

V and J are TRBV7-6 and TRBJ2-4; 9 nucleotides line up with TRBD2. CDR3 length: 16 residues. The junction had 5 bases not matched to a gene; V was cut back by 1 base and J by 4 bases. Germline CDR1 is SGHVS and CDR2 is FNYEAQ. The CDR3 DNA is TGTGCCAGCAGCTTAGAGGCGGGAGGGGAAAAAAACATTCAGTACTTC. It specifies CASSLEAGGEKNIQYF.